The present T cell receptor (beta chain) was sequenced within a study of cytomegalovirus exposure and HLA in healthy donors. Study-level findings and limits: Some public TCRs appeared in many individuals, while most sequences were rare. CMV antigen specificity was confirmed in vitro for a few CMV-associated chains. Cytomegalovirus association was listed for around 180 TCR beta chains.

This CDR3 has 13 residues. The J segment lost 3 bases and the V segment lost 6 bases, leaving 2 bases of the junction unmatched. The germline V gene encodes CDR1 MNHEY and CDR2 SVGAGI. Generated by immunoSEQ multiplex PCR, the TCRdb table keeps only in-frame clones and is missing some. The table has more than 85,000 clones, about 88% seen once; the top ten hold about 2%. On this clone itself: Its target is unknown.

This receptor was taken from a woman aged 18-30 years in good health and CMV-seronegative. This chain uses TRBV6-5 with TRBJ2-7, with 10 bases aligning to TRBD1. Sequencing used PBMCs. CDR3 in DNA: TGTGCCAGCAGAGGGACAGGGGTCTACGAGCAGTACTTC. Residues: CASRGTGVYEQYF.